This TCR beta chain comes out of a study of CD8 T cells in ankylosing spondylitis. Points from the study as a whole: Apparently characteristic of ankylosing spondylitis blood was a TCR beta motif (under ten highly homologous variants).

Trimming removed 3 bases from V and 2 bases from J, with 13 bases in between. There are 15 residues in the CDR3. TCRdb reanalysed the 5' RACE reads using MiXCR and keeps one entry per CDR3 protein. The top ten clones hold around 4% of a sample with about 270,000 distinct CDR3 sequences, roughly a third of them seen once. On this clonotype itself: Antigen specificity is unknown.

This chain links TRBV12-3 or TRBV12-4 with TRBJ2-5; unclear D gene. The receptor comes from a male donor with ankylosing spondylitis or in good health (not recorded which). The sequenced sample consisted of blood, either unsorted or a sorted T cell fraction (not recorded which). The CDR3: CASSLVEHQQETQYF. The DNA for the CDR3 is TGTGCCAGCAGTTTGGTAGAGCACCAACAAGAGACCCAGTACTTC.